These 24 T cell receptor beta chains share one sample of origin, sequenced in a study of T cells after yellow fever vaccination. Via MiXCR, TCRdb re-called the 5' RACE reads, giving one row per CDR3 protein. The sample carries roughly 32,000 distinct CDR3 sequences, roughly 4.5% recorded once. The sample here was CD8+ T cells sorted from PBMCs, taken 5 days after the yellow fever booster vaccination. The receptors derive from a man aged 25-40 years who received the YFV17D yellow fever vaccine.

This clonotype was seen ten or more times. The chain's CDR3 is CASSSTGTAAFGQFF. The CDR3 region has the DNA TGTGCCAGCAGCTCTACCGGGACTGCCGCGTTCGGACAGTTCTTC. The chain has TRBV12-3 or TRBV12-4 and TRBJ2-1; D perhaps matches TRBD2 (6 bases). V was trimmed by 6 bases and J by 13 bases, leaving 25 bases between them. This CDR3 comprises 15 residues.

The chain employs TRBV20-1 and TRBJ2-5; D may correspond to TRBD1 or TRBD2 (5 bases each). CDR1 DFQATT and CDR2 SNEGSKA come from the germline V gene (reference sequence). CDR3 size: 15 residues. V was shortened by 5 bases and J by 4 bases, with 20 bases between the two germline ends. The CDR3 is CSAGRGRGFRETQYF. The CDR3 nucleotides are TGCAGTGCTGGCCGGGGTCGGGGCTTCAGAGAGACCCAGTACTTC.

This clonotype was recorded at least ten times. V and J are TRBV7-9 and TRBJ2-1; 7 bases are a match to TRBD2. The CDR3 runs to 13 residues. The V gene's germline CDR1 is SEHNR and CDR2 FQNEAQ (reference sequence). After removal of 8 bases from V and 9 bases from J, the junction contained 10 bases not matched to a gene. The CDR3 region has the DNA TGTGCCAGCCTAGCGGATAGGGGAGGTGAGCAGTTCTTC. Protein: CASLADRGGEQFF.

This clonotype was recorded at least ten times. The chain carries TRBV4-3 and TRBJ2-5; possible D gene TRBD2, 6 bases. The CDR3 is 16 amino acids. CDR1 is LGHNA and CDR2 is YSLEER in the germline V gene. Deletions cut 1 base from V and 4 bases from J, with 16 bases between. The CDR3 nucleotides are TGCGCCAGCAGCCAAGCGACCCAGAACGGGAGAGAGACCCAGTACTTC. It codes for CASSQATQNGRETQYF.

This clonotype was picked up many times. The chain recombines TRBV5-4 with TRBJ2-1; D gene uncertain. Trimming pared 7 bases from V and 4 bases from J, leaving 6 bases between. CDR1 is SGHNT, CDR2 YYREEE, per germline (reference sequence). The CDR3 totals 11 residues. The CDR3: CASADYNEQFF. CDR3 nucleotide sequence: TGTGCCAGCGCCGATTACAATGAGCAGTTCTTC.

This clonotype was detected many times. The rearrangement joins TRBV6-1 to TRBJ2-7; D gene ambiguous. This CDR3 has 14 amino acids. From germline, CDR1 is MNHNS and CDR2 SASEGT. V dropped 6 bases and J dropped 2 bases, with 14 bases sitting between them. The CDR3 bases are TGTGCCAGCAGGCTAGATACAGAAACCTACGAGCAGTACTTC. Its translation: CASRLDTETYEQYF.

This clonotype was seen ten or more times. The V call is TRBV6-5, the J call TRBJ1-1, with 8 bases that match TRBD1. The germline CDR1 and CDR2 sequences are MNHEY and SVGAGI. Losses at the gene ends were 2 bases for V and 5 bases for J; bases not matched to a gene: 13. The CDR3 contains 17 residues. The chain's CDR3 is CASSYNFGTGGETEAFF. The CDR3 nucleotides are TGTGCCAGCAGTTACAACTTCGGGACAGGAGGGGAGACTGAAGCTTTCTTT.

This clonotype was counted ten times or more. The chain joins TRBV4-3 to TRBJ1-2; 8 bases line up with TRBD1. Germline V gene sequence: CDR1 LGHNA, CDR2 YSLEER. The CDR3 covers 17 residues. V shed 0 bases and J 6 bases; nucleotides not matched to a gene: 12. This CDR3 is CASSQDWAGTGGNGYTF. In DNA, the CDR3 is TGCGCCAGCAGCCAAGATTGGGCTGGGACAGGAGGGAATGGCTACACCTTC.

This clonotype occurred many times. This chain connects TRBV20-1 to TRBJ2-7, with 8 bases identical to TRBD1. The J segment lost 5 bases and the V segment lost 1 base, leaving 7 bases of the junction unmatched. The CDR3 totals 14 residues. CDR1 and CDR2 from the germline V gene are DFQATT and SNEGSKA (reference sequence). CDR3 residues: CSARGWTGINEQYF. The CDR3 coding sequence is TGCAGTGCTAGAGGCTGGACAGGGATCAACGAGCAGTACTTC.

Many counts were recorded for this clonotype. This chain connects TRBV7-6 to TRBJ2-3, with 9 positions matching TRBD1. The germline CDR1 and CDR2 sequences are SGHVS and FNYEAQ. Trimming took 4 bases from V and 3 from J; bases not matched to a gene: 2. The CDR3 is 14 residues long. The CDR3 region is CASSSGQGTDTQYF. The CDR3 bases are TGTGCCAGCAGCTCCGGACAGGGGACAGATACGCAGTATTTT.

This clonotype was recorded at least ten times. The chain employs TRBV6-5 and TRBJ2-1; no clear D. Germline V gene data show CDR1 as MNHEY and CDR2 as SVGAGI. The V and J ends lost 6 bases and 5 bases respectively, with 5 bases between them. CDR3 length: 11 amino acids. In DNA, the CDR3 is TGTGCCAGCAGATTCCACAATGAGCAGTTCTTC. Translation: CASRFHNEQFF.

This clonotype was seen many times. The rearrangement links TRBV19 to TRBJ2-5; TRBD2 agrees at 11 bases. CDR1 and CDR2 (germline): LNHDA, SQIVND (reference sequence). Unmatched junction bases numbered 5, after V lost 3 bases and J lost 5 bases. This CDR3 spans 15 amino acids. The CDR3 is CASSIPTSGAETQYF. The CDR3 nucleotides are TGTGCCAGTAGTATCCCGACTAGCGGGGCTGAGACCCAGTACTTC.

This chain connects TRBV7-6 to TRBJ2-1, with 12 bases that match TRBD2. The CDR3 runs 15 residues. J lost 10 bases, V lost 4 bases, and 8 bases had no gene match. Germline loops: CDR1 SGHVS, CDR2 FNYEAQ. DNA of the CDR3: TGTGCCAGCAGCTACGGACTAGCGGGACGGGGGGAGCAGTTCTTC. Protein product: CASSYGLAGRGEQFF.

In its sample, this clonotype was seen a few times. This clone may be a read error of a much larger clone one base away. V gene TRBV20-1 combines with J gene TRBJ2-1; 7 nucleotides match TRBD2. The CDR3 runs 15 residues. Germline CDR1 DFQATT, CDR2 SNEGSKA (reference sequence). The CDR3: CCARVLAGERNEQFF. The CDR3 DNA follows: TGCTGTGCTAGAGTTCTGGCGGGAGAACGGAATGAGCAGTTCTTC.

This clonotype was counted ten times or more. The CDR3: CASGQGVGETQYF. DNA of the CDR3: TGTGCCAGCGGTCAGGGGGTCGGAGAGACCCAGTACTTC. This sequence joins TRBV9 and TRBJ2-5, with TRBD1 matching over 7 bases. This CDR3 has 13 residues. With 7 bases clipped from V and 4 bases from J, the junction kept 7 bases outside the gene matches. Germline CDR1 SGDLS, CDR2 YYNGEE.

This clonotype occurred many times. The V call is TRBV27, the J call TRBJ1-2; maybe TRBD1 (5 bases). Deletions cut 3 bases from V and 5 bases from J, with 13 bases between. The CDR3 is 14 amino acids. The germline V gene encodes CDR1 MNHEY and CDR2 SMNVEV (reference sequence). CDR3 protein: CASSLGRGLYGYTF. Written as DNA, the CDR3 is TGTGCCAGCAGTTTGGGGCGAGGCCTGTATGGCTACACCTTC.

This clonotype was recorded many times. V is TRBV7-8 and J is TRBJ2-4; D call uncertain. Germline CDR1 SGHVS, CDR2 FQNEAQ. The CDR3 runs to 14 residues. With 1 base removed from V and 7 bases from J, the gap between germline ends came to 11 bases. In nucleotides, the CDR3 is TGTGCCAGCAGCTTAGAGGCAGGTGTTAACATTCAGTACTTC. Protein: CASSLEAGVNIQYF.

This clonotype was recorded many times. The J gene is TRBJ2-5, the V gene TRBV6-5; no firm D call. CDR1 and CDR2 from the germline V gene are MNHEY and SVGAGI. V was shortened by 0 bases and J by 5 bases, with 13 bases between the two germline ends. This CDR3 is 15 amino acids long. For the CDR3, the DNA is TGTGCCAGCAGTTACTCGTCGCCGACGCGGGAGACCCAGTACTTC. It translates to CASSYSSPTRETQYF.

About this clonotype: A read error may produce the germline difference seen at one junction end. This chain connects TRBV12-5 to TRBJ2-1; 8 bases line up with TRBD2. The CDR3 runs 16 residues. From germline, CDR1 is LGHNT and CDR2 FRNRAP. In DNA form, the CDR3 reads TGTGCTTGTGGGCAAATCTCGGGACTAGGAGGTTGGGAGCAGTTCTTC. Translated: CACGQISGLGGWEQFF.

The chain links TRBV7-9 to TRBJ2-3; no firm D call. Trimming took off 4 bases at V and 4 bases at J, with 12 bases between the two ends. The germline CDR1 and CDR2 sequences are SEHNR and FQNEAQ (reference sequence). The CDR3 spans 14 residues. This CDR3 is CASSSLGGPDTQYF. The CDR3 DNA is TGTGCCAGCAGCTCTCTTGGTGGGCCAGATACGCAGTATTTT.

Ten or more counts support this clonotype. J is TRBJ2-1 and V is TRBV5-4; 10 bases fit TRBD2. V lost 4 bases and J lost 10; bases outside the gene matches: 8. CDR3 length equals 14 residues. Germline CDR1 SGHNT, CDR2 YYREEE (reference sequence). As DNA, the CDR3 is TGTGCCAGCAGCGCAGCGGGAGGGTACCGAGAGCAGTTCTTC. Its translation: CASSAAGGYREQFF. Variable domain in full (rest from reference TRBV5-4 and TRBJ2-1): ETGVTQSPTHLIKTRGQQVTLRCSSQSGHNTVSWYQQALGQGPQFIFQYYREEENGRGNFPPRFSGLQFPNYSSELNVNALELDDSALYLCASSAAGGYREQFFGPGTRLTVL.

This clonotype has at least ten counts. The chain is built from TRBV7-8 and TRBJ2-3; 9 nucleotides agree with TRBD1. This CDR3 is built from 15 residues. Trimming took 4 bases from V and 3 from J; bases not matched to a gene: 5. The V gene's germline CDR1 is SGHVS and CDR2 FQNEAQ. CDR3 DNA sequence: TGTGCCAGCAGCTACCGGGACAGGGAGACAGATACGCAGTATTTT. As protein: CASSYRDRETDTQYF. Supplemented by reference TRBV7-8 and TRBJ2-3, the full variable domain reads GAGVSQSPRYKVAKRGQDVALRCDPISGHVSLFWYQQALGQGPEFLTYFQNEAQLDKSGLPSDRFFAERPEGSVSTLKIQRTQQEDSAVYLCASSYRDRETDTQYFGPGTRLTVL.

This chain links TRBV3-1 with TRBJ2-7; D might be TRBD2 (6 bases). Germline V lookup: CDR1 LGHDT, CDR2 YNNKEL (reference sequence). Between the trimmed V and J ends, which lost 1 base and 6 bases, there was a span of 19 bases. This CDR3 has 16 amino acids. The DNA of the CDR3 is TGTGCCAGCAGCCAAGGTATCAGCGGGCTTACTTTCGAGCAGTACTTC. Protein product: CASSQGISGLTFEQYF.

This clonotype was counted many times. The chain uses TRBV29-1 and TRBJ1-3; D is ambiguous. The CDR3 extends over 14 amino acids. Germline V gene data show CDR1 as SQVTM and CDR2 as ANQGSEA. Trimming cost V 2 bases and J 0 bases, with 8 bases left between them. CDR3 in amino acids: CSVEFALSGNTIYF. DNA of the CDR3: TGCAGCGTTGAATTTGCTCTCTCTGGAAACACCATATATTTT.